The sequence of this T cell receptor beta chain was determined in a study of T cell changes during pregnancy in multiple sclerosis. With 0 bases clipped from V and 0 bases from J, the junction kept 5 bases outside the gene matches. The CDR3 is 18 amino acids. CDR1 and CDR2 from the germline V gene are SGHDT and YYEEEE. The protocol was immunoSEQ multiplex PCR, while the TCRdb copy is restricted to in-frame clones and leaves out a portion. The sample includes roughly 59,000 clones, about 93% of them seen just once. This clonotype was sampled from a female donor in good health, enrolled as a control in a pregnancy study. This specimen was peripheral blood, taken in the third trimester of pregnancy. The rearrangement joins TRBV5-6 to TRBJ2-6, with 8 bases identical to TRBD1. The CDR3 DNA reads as TGTGCCAGCAGCTTGGTGGCAGGGGGCTTCTCTGGGGCCAACGTCCTGACTTTC. It specifies CASSLVAGGFSGANVLTF.